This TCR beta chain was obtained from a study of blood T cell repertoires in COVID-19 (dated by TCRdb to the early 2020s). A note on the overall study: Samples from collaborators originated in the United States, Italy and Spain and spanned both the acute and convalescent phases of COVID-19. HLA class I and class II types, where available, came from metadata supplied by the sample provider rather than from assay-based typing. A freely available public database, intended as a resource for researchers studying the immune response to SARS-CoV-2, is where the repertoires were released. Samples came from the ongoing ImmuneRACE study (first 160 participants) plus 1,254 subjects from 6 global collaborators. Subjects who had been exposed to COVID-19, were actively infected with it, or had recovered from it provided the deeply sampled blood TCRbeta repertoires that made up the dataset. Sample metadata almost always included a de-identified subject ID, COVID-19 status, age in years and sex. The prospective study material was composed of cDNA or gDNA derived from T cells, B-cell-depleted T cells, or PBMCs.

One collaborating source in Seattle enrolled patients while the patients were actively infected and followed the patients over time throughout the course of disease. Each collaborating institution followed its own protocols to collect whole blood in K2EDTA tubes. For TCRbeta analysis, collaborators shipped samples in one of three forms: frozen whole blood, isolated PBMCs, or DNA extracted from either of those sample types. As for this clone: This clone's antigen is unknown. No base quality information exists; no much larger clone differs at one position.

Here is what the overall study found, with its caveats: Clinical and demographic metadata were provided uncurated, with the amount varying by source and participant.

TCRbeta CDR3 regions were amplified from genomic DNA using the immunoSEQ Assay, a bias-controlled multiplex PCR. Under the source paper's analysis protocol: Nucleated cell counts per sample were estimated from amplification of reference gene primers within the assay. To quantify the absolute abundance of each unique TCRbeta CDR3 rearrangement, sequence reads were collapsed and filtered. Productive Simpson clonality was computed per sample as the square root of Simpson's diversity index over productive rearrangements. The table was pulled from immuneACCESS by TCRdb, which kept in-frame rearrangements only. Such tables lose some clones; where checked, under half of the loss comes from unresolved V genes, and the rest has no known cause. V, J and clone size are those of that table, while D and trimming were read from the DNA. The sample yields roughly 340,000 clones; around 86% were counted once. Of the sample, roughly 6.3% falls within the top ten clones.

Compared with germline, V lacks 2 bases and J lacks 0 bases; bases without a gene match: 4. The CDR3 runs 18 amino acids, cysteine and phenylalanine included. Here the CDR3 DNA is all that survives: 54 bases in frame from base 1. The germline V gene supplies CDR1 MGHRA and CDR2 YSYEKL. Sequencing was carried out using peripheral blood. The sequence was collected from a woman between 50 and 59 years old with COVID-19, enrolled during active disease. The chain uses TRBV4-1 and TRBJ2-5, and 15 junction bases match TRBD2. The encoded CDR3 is CASSQPGTSGRNQETQYF. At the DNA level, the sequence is TGCGCCAGCAGCCAACCCGGGACTAGCGGGAGGAACCAAGAGACCCAGTACTTC.